The 27 T cell receptor beta chains below come from one sample, sequenced in a study of control samples from healthy donors and cancer patients. Method: immunoSEQ multiplex PCR; TCRdb's copy keeps in-frame clones and lacks some. Of more than 150,000 clones in the sample, about 94% are singletons; the top ten hold about 0.64%. Material: blood. Receptor source: a woman in her 30s in good health.

The chain links TRBV7-8 to TRBJ2-1; 11 nucleotides line up with TRBD2. Germline CDR1 is SGHVS and CDR2 is FQNEAQ. Germline trimming cut 1 base from V and 5 bases from J; bases unmatched to any gene: 7. This CDR3 is 17 amino acids long. CDR3 sequence (DNA): TGTGCCAGCAGCTTAGAACGACTAGCGGGACCTGACAATGAGCAGTTCTTC. This gives the protein CASSLERLAGPDNEQFF. The full variable domain, its missing parts supplied by reference TRBV7-8 and TRBJ2-1, is GAGVSQSPRYKVAKRGQDVALRCDPISGHVSLFWYQQALGQGPEFLTYFQNEAQLDKSGLPSDRFFAERPEGSVSTLKIQRTQQEDSAVYLCASSLERLAGPDNEQFFGPGTRLTVL.

CDR3 amino acids: CASSSTSGIGNEQFF. The CDR3 DNA sequence: TGTGCCAGCAGTTCTACGTCCGGGATAGGGAATGAGCAGTTCTTC. J is TRBJ2-1 and V is TRBV5-5; D perhaps matches TRBD2 (5 bases). Trimming removed 5 bases from V and 7 bases from J, with 19 bases in between. The CDR3 extends over 15 amino acids. The germline V gene has CDR1 SGHKS and CDR2 YYEKEE (reference sequence).

J is TRBJ1-3 and V is TRBV15; D unclear. CDR3 length equals 15 residues. V was cut by 3 bases and J by 0 bases, with 9 bases left in between. Germline assignment: CDR1 LNHNV and CDR2 YYDKDF (reference sequence). The CDR3 sequence is CATSRNPDSGNTIYF. CDR3 DNA: TGTGCCACCAGCAGGAACCCAGACTCTGGAAACACCATATATTTT. Drawing the rest from reference TRBV15 and TRBJ1-3, the complete variable domain is DAMVIQNPRYQVTQFGKPVTLSCSQTLNHNVMYWYQQKSSQAPKLLFHYYDKDFNNEADTPDNFQSRRPNTSFCFLDIRSPGLGDTAMYLCATSRNPDSGNTIYFGEGSWLTVV.

J is TRBJ1-2 and V is TRBV14; D remains ambiguous. This CDR3 region has 13 residues. Trimming took 0 bases from V and 2 from J, leaving 4 bases between them. Germline CDR1 is SGHDN and CDR2 is FVKESK. The CDR3 DNA reads TGTGCCAGCAGCCAAGAACTGAACTATGGCTACACCTTC. It translates to CASSQELNYGYTF.

This rearrangement joins TRBV18 to TRBJ1-5, with 11 nucleotides matching TRBD1. Germline trimming cut 2 bases from V and 5 bases from J; bases unmatched to any gene: 5. CDR1 and CDR2 (germline): KGHSH, LQKENI. This CDR3 has 16 residues. CDR3 region: CASSPGQGANHQPQHF. CDR3 nucleotides: TGTGCCAGCTCACCAGGACAGGGGGCAAACCATCAGCCCCAGCATTTT.

Notes on this clone: Sequence at one end of the junction differs from germline and may be a read error. The J gene is TRBJ2-1, the V gene TRBV7-7; D might be TRBD2 (5 bases). The CDR3 sequence is 12 residues long. Germline V lookup: CDR1 SSHAT, CDR2 FNYEAQ (reference sequence). The CDR3 nucleotides are TGTGCTAGCAGCTTACTAGGTGGTGAGCAGTTCTTC. Its translation: CASSLLGGEQFF.

The chain combines TRBV11-2 with TRBJ2-1, with 12 bases fitting TRBD2. The V segment lost 1 base and the J segment 6 bases; nucleotides outside the gene matches: 13. This CDR3 spans 19 amino acids. Germline V gene sequence: CDR1 SGHAT, CDR2 FQNNGV. CDR3 sequence (DNA): TGTGCCAGCAGCTTAGGACTAGCGGGAGAGTGGAGGGCCTCCAATGAGCAGTTCTTC. Translated: CASSLGLAGEWRASNEQFF. The full variable domain, with the rest looked up from reference TRBV11-2 and TRBJ2-1, is EAGVAQSPRYKIIEKRQSVAFWCNPISGHATLYWYQQILGQGPKLLIQFQNNGVVDDSQLPKDRFSAERLKGVDSTLKIQPAKLEDSAVYLCASSLGLAGEWRASNEQFFGPGTRLTVL.

The CDR3 loop is CASSQNARQVNSGNTIYF. In DNA form, the CDR3 reads TGTGCCAGCTCACAAAACGCCCGACAGGTCAACTCTGGAAACACCATATATTTT. This chain joins TRBV18 and TRBJ1-3; a weak D match, TRBD1 (6 bases). The CDR3 spans 18 residues. CDR1 and CDR2 (germline): KGHSH, LQKENI. V was trimmed by 4 bases and J by 0 bases, leaving 19 bases between them.

The V and J genes are TRBV15 and TRBJ1-5; a weak D match, TRBD1 (5 bases). CDR1 is LNHNV and CDR2 is YYDKDF in the germline V gene (reference sequence). With 0 bases removed from V and 6 bases from J, the gap between germline ends came to 15 bases. There are 16 residues in the CDR3. CDR3 DNA: TGTGCCACCAGCAGAGAACCAGGGTCTGGTAGTCAGCCCCAGCATTTT. Protein: CATSREPGSGSQPQHF.

The chain couples TRBV5-1 to TRBJ2-7, with unresolved D. Trimming removed 2 bases from V and 7 bases from J, with 19 bases in between. This CDR3 comprises 15 residues. Germline values: CDR1 SGHRS, CDR2 YFSETQ. Written as DNA, the CDR3 is TGCGCCAGCAGCTTAAGTGACTTGAAGCTAGGTGAGCAGTACTTC. Encoded protein: CASSLSDLKLGEQYF.

This clone was seen once. The V gene is TRBV25-1, the J gene TRBJ1-6, with D uncertain. Germline assignment: CDR1 MGHDK and CDR2 SYGVNS. The CDR3 extends over 15 amino acids. Trimming shortened V by 2 bases and J by 8 bases, and 13 bases separated the two germline ends. CDR3 in DNA: TGTGCCAGCAGTGAAGATGAACAGTGGGATTCACCCCTCCACTTT. It is translated as CASSEDEQWDSPLHF.

J is TRBJ2-3 and V is TRBV24-1, with D possibly TRBD1 on 5 matching bases. CDR3 length: 14 amino acids. Trimming removed 6 bases at V and 4 bases at J, with 13 bases between. In germline, CDR1 is KGHDR, CDR2 SFDVKD. CDR3 coding DNA: TGTGCCACCAGTCCCTCGGCCAGGGCAGATACGCAGTATTTT. It translates to CATSPSARADTQYF.

The chain recombines TRBV5-1 with TRBJ1-4, with D perhaps TRBD1 (5 bases). V shed 0 bases and J shed 5 bases, with 17 bases lying between them. The CDR3 sequence is 17 residues long. Germline V CDR1 and CDR2: SGHRS, YFSETQ. The CDR3 bases are TGCGCCAGCAGCTTGGGGTCAGCGTCAGGGTGGAATGAAAAACTGTTTTTT. This sequence encodes CASSLGSASGWNEKLFF. Drawing the rest from reference TRBV5-1 and TRBJ1-4, the complete variable domain is KAGVTQTPRYLIKTRGQQVTLSCSPISGHRSVSWYQQTPGQGLQFLFEYFSETQRNKGNFPGRFSGRQFSNSRSEMNVSTLELGDSALYLCASSLGSASGWNEKLFFGSGTQLSVL.

This chain uses TRBV20-1 with TRBJ1-4; the D is unclear. The germline V gene encodes CDR1 DFQATT and CDR2 SNEGSKA (reference sequence). Trimming took off 3 bases at V and 7 bases at J, with 9 bases between the two ends. This CDR3 spans 12 amino acids. DNA for the CDR3: TGCAGTGCTAGTTTGGGTTCTGAAAAACTGTTTTTT. Translating gives CSASLGSEKLFF.

The chain combines TRBV27 with TRBJ2-2; tentative D call: TRBD1 (6 bases). V was trimmed by 6 bases and J by 2 bases, leaving 10 bases between them. The CDR3 is 14 residues long. Germline V lookup: CDR1 MNHEY, CDR2 SMNVEV (reference sequence). The CDR3 nucleotides read TGTGCCAGCAGGTGGACAGTTAACACCGGGGAGCTGTTTTTT. It specifies CASRWTVNTGELFF.

This sequence joins TRBV7-9 and TRBJ1-5; D not certain. The CDR3 runs 13 residues. V lost 4 bases to trimming and J lost 5 bases, with 9 bases between them. Germline-derived CDR1 and CDR2 are SEHNR and FQNEAQ (reference sequence). CDR3 nucleotides: TGTGCCAGCAGCTGGTCTGATTATCAGCCCCAGCATTTT. This sequence encodes CASSWSDYQPQHF.

The chain uses TRBV19 and TRBJ1-6, with TRBD1 as a possible D gene (6 bases). Germline values: CDR1 LNHDA, CDR2 SQIVND (reference sequence). The CDR3 runs to 17 residues. Trimming removed 3 bases at V and 5 bases at J, with 17 bases between. The CDR3 DNA reads as TGTGCCAGTAGTATCGACAGGAGGTTTGATAATAATTCACCCCTCCACTTT. It is translated as CASSIDRRFDNNSPLHF. The variable domain in full, with the rest retrieved from reference TRBV19 and TRBJ1-6, is DGGITQSPKYLFRKEGQNVTLSCEQNLNHDAMYWYRQDPGQGLRLIYYSQIVNDFQKGDIAEGYSVSREKKESFPLTVTSAQKNPTAFYLCASSIDRRFDNNSPLHFGNGTRLTVT.

The chain uses TRBV24-1 and TRBJ1-1; perhaps TRBD1 as D (6 bases). The V gene's germline CDR1 is KGHDR and CDR2 SFDVKD. The CDR3 is 13 amino acids. V shed 0 bases and J shed 7 bases, with 8 bases lying between them. CDR3 nucleotide sequence: TGTGCCACCAGTGATTTGGGACAGAATGAAGCTTTCTTT. Translated: CATSDLGQNEAFF.

The CDR3 DNA sequence: TGTGCCAGCAGCTTTACGGACGCCAACACCGGGGAGCTGTTTTTT. Translating gives CASSFTDANTGELFF. V usage is TRBV7-9 and J usage is TRBJ2-2; no definite D call. V shed 3 bases and J shed 2 bases, with 10 bases lying between them. The CDR3 is 15 amino acids. In germline, CDR1 is SEHNR, CDR2 FQNEAQ (reference sequence). Combining the CDR3 with reference TRBV7-9 and TRBJ2-2 gives the whole variable domain DTGVSQNPRHKITKRGQNVTFRCDPISEHNRLYWYRQTLGQGPEFLTYFQNEAQLEKSRLLSDRFSAERPKGSFSTLEIQRTEQGDSAMYLCASSFTDANTGELFFGEGSRLTVL.

The rearrangement uses TRBV18 and TRBJ2-5; 7 nucleotides match TRBD2. The CDR3 has 14 residues. V gave up 4 bases and J gave up 5 bases; unmatched junction bases: 7. Germline V CDR1 and CDR2: KGHSH, LQKENI. CDR3 DNA sequence: TGTGCCAGCTCACACGGGGCGGGAGTGGAGACCCAGTACTTC. Its translation: CASSHGAGVETQYF.

This rearrangement joins TRBV11-2 to TRBJ1-3; TRBD1 aligns across 7 bases. The CDR3 covers 14 residues. Germline CDR1 and CDR2: SGHAT and FQNNGV. V was clipped by 5 bases and J by 8 bases; unmatched bases: 9. The CDR3 DNA reads as TGTGCCAGCAGCGCGGACAGGTACGCCGACACCATATATTTT. Translation: CASSADRYADTIYF.

This clone came up once. Other DNA sequences in this sample translate to the same CDR3. V and J are TRBV5-4 and TRBJ2-5; D might be TRBD2 (5 bases). The CDR3 sequence is 19 residues long. Trimming took 0 bases from V and 0 from J, leaving 21 bases between them. The germline V gene has CDR1 SGHNT and CDR2 YYREEE (reference sequence). CDR3 loop: CASSLVGRGRAGDQETQYF. In nucleotides, the CDR3 is TGTGCCAGCAGCTTGGTAGGTCGAGGTCGAGCCGGGGACCAAGAGACCCAGTACTTC.

The chain employs TRBV18 and TRBJ2-7; 7 bases fit TRBD1. Germline V gives CDR1 KGHSH, CDR2 LQKENI. The CDR3 sequence is 14 residues long. Unmatched junction bases numbered 2, after V lost 0 bases and J lost 3 bases. CDR3 protein: CASSPPGQSYEQYF. The CDR3 region has the DNA TGTGCCAGCTCACCACCGGGACAGAGCTACGAGCAGTACTTC.

This clone came up once. In DNA form, the CDR3 reads TGTGCCAGCAGCTTAGCGAACTATGGCTACACCTTC. Translated: CASSLANYGYTF. The chain uses TRBV7-9 and TRBJ1-2, with D uncertain. The CDR3 is 12 residues long. Germline lookup yields CDR1 SEHNR and CDR2 FQNEAQ (reference sequence). Trimming shortened V by 0 bases and J by 2 bases, and 1 base separated the two germline ends.

The rearrangement uses TRBV4-1 and TRBJ2-1; possibly TRBD1 for D (6 bases). The CDR3 has 14 amino acids. V was shortened by 6 bases and J by 7 bases, with 16 bases between the two germline ends. Germline values: CDR1 MGHRA, CDR2 YSYEKL. The CDR3 DNA follows: TGCGCCAGCAGTCGCAGGGACACTTCTAATGAGCAGTTCTTC. This encodes CASSRRDTSNEQFF.

The rearrangement uses TRBV28 and TRBJ1-4; 8 bases are shared with TRBD1. Germline V gene lookup returns CDR1 MDHEN and CDR2 SYDVKM. The V segment lost 3 bases and the J segment 8 bases; nucleotides outside the gene matches: 14. The CDR3 loop spans 17 amino acids. The CDR3 nucleotides read TGTGCCAGCAGTTTGGGTCCATTACAGGGGGTAGGGGAAAAACTGTTTTTT. Amino acids: CASSLGPLQGVGEKLFF.

The CDR3: CASSGHTSGRAEFPDTQYF. The CDR3 bases are TGCGCCAGCAGCGGACACACTAGCGGGAGGGCCGAATTCCCAGATACGCAGTATTTT. The V gene is TRBV5-1, the J gene TRBJ2-3, with 13 nucleotides matching TRBD2. The J segment lost 4 bases and the V segment lost 4 bases, leaving 15 bases of the junction unmatched. Germline V gene lookup returns CDR1 SGHRS and CDR2 YFSETQ. This CDR3 is built from 19 residues.